The present T cell receptor (beta chain) was sequenced within a study of blood T cells in healthy people across ages. CDR3 length: 13 amino acids. With 4 bases removed from V and 5 bases from J, the gap between germline ends came to 14 bases. The germline V gene encodes CDR1 SQVTM and CDR2 ANQGSEA. The second PCR ran roughly 7 to 11 cycles with a sample-barcoded 5' primer and J-beta primers. From the 5' RACE reads, TCRdb called clonotypes with MiXCR, one entry per CDR3 protein. The profile shows fewer than 2 million distinct CDR3 sequences, about two fifths of them singletons. The chain joins TRBV29-1 to TRBJ1-2; weak D call: TRBD1 (6 bases). This TCR was sampled from a human donor in good health. The sample was blood. CDR3 amino acids: CSVGTGTPYGYTF. DNA of the CDR3: TGCAGCGTTGGGACCGGGACACCTTATGGCTACACCTTC.